These 12 T cell receptor beta chains were all obtained from the same sample, sequenced in a study of T cells in Graves' hyperthyroidism and ophthalmopathy. Researchers amplified the TCR beta CDR3 regions from RNA transcripts. HTBI primers drove first-round RT-PCR of the TCR CDR3. TCRdb called the multiplex PCR reads again in MiXCR, with one record for every CDR3 protein. This table holds hundreds of thousands of distinct CDR3 sequences, 15% to 20% found once. The sequenced material came from blood. Receptors were obtained from a middle-aged man with Graves' ophthalmopathy.

Many counts were recorded for this clonotype. V gene TRBV28 combines with J gene TRBJ1-2; D is perhaps TRBD1 (5 bases). This CDR3 has 14 residues. Trimming stripped 7 bases from V and 4 bases from J, with 16 bases between. Germline CDR1 and CDR2: MDHEN and SYDVKM. The CDR3 coding sequence is TGTGCCAGCATTGAACCGGGACGGTTCTATGGCTACACCTTC. Its translation is CASIEPGRFYGYTF.

The CDR3 loop is CASRESGRAYEQYF. CDR3 DNA: TGTGCCAGCAGAGAAAGCGGGAGGGCCTACGAGCAGTACTTC. V gene TRBV13 combines with J gene TRBJ2-7, with 10 positions matching TRBD2. Germline CDR1 reads PRHDT; CDR2 reads FYEKMQ (reference sequence). The V and J ends lost 6 bases and 2 bases, in that order; junction bases with no gene match: 4. There are 14 residues in the CDR3.

This clonotype was seen at least ten times. The rearrangement joins TRBV28 to TRBJ2-7; 8 bases agree with TRBD2. V lost 7 bases, J lost 8 bases, and 4 bases stayed unmatched. Germline loops: CDR1 MDHEN, CDR2 SYDVKM. The CDR3 loop spans 11 amino acids. CDR3 nucleotides: TGTGCCAGCAAGAGCGGGAGTAAGCAGTACTTC. Protein: CASKSGSKQYF.

The chain joins TRBV10-3 to TRBJ1-2; D is perhaps TRBD1 (5 bases). The CDR3 spans 14 residues. Germline CDR1 ENHRY, CDR2 SYGVKD. The V gene lost 10 bases and the J gene lost 2 bases, with 17 bases spanning the gap. The CDR3: CATRGVTENYGYTF. CDR3 coding DNA: TGTGCCACTAGGGGCGTGACAGAAAACTATGGCTACACCTTC.

V and J are TRBV9 and TRBJ2-1; 8 nucleotides align to TRBD2. J was trimmed by 0 bases and V by 2 bases; bases with no gene match: 7. The CDR3 has 17 residues. From germline, CDR1 is SGDLS and CDR2 YYNGEE. The CDR3 DNA reads TGTGCCAGCAGCGTCCGAGCCGGGACTAGCTCCTACAATGAGCAGTTCTTC. It encodes CASSVRAGTSSYNEQFF.

This clonotype was detected many times. The chain couples TRBV20-1 to TRBJ2-7; TRBD2 matches 9 bases. This CDR3 is built from 15 residues. J was trimmed by 5 bases and V by 6 bases; bases with no gene match: 14. Germline CDR1 reads DFQATT; CDR2 reads SNEGSKA (reference sequence). The CDR3 region is CSASQRGAGVHEQYF. CDR3 DNA: TGCAGTGCCAGCCAGCGGGGGGCGGGCGTCCACGAGCAGTACTTC.

This clonotype was seen repeatedly, ten times or more. V and J are TRBV5-1 and TRBJ2-7, with D tentatively TRBD1 (7 bases). Germline-derived CDR1 and CDR2 are SGHRS and YFSETQ. This CDR3 contains 14 residues. V was clipped by 5 bases and J by 3 bases, with 15 bases between them. The CDR3 region is CASRTAGGSYEQYF. The CDR3 DNA reads as TGCGCCAGCAGGACGGCAGGGGGGAGCTACGAGCAGTACTTC.

A few counts support this clonotype. This chain connects TRBV4-2 to TRBJ2-1, with TRBD2 identical over 7 bases. There are 15 residues in the CDR3. J gave up 5 bases and V 4 bases, and 8 bases lay outside the gene matches. CDR1 and CDR2 (germline): LGHNA, YNFKEQ. The CDR3 DNA follows: TGTGCCAGCAGCCCCTTAAGCGGGAACCACAATGAGCAGTTCTTC. Amino acids: CASSPLSGNHNEQFF.

This clonotype was counted at least ten times. J is TRBJ2-3 and V is TRBV3-1; D is unresolved. CDR3 length equals 13 residues. Trimming took off 1 base at V and 3 bases at J, with 5 bases between the two ends. Germline V CDR1 and CDR2: LGHDT, YNNKEL (reference sequence). The CDR3 region has the DNA TGTGCCAGCAGCCAAGCCCCTACAGATACGCAGTATTTT. Protein sequence: CASSQAPTDTQYF.

The J gene is TRBJ2-1, the V gene TRBV18; TRBD2 aligns across 10 bases. Germline lookup yields CDR1 KGHSH and CDR2 LQKENI. CDR3 length: 14 residues. Unmatched junction bases numbered 14, after V lost 6 bases and J lost 15 bases. CDR3: CASSAGPSGRVAFF. In DNA, the CDR3 is TGTGCCAGCTCGGCCGGGCCTAGCGGGAGAGTAGCGTTCTTC.

The chain uses TRBV4-3 and TRBJ2-7, with D perhaps matching TRBD1 (6 bases). Germline V gives CDR1 LGHNA, CDR2 YSLEER. Trimming shortened V by 0 bases and J by 3 bases, and 21 bases separated the two germline ends. There are 18 residues in the CDR3. The CDR3 sequence is CASSQDLGVGTLIYEQYF. In DNA form, the CDR3 reads TGCGCCAGCAGCCAAGATCTGGGTGTTGGGACACTTATCTACGAGCAGTACTTC.

This clonotype was seen ten or more times. The chain recombines TRBV18 with TRBJ2-1, with unresolved D. The CDR3 extends over 16 amino acids. Trimming cost V 0 bases and J 0 bases, with 9 bases left between them. CDR1 and CDR2 from the germline V gene are KGHSH and LQKENI. DNA for the CDR3: TGTGCCAGCTCACCACCTTGGCTCCCCTCCTACAATGAGCAGTTCTTC. Translation gives CASSPPWLPSYNEQFF.